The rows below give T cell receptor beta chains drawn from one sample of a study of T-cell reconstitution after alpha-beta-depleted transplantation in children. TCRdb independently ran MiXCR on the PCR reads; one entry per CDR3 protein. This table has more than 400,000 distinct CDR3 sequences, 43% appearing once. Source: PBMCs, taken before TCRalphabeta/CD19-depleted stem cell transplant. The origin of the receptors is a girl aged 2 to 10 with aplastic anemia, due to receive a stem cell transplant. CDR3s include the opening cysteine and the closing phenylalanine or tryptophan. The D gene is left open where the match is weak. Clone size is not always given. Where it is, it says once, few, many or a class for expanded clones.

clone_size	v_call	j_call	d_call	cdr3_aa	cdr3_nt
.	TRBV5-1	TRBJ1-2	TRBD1	CASSFGGQDYGYTF	TGCGCCAGCAGCTTCGGGGGACAGGACTATGGCTACACCTTC
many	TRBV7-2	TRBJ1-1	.	CASSLMGYTEAFF	TGTGCCAGCAGCTTAATGGGATACACTGAAGCTTTCTTT
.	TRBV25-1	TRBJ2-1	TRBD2	CASKPPGLAGYNEQFF	TGTGCCAGCAAACCTCCGGGACTAGCGGGGTACAATGAGCAGTTCTTC
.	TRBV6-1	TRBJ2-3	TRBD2	CASSEDSGGALGTDTQYF	TGTGCCAGCAGTGAAGATAGCGGGGGGGCTCTGGGGACAGATACGCAGTATTTT
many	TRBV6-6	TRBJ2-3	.	CASKAGLGSTDTQYF	TGTGCCAGCAAGGCGGGCCTAGGGAGCACAGATACGCAGTATTTT
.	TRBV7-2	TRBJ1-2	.	CASRPTVNYGYTF	TGTGCCAGCAGACCGACTGTCAACTATGGCTACACCTTC
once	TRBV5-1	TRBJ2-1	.	CASSLSGELLYNEQFF	TGCGCCAGCAGCTTAAGTGGGGAACTCCTCTACAATGAGCAGTTCTTC
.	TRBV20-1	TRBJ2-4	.	CSASRQVLAAKNIQYF	TGCAGTGCTAGCAGGCAGGTTCTGGCTGCCAAAAACATTCAGTACTTC
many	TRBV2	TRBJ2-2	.	CASGQTGELFF	TGTGCCAGCGGACAGACCGGGGAGCTGTTTTTT
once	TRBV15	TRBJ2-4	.	CATSRDRDVENIQYF	TGTGCCACCAGCAGAGATCGGGATGTTGAAAACATTCAGTACTTC
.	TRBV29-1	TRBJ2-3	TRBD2	CSVEWGSGSSGTDTQYF	TGCAGCGTTGAATGGGGTAGCGGGAGCTCTGGCACAGATACGCAGTATTTT
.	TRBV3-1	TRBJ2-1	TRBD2	CASSLPPSGSNEQFF	TGTGCCAGCAGTTTGCCCCCTAGCGGGAGTAATGAGCAGTTCTTC
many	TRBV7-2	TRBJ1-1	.	CASSSPGGREAFF	TGTGCCAGCAGCTCCCCGGGGGGGAGAGAAGCTTTCTTT
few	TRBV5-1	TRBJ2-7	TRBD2	CASSLSGTSGRISDEQYF	TGCGCCAGCAGCTTGTCCGGGACTAGCGGGAGGATCTCGGACGAGCAGTACTTC
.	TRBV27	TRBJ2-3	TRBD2	CASNLAGGTDTQYF	TGTGCCAGCAACCTAGCGGGGGGCACAGATACGCAGTATTTT